The 29 T cell receptor beta chains in this list originate from one sample, sequenced in a study of blood T cell repertoires in COVID-19. TCRdb keeps only in-frame clones here, not all; method: immunoSEQ multiplex PCR. The sample has 50,000 to 65,000 clones; about four fifths are singletons. Input material: peripheral blood. The receptors originated from a man between 60 and 75 years old with COVID-19, enrolled during active disease.

CDR3 loop: CATGARAGGYNEQFF. CDR3 sequence (DNA): TGTGCCACTGGGGCAAGGGCGGGGGGCTACAATGAGCAGTTCTTC. J is TRBJ2-1 and V is TRBV6-5, with 8 bases identical to TRBD2. CDR1 and CDR2 from the germline V gene are MNHEY and SVGAGI. V shed 10 bases and J 3 bases; nucleotides not matched to a gene: 11. CDR3 length: 15 residues.

V gene TRBV2 combines with J gene TRBJ2-7, with D unresolved. With 2 bases removed from V and 0 bases from J, the gap between germline ends came to 8 bases. This CDR3 contains 14 residues. CDR1 is SNHLY, CDR2 FYNNEI, per germline. CDR3 nucleotide sequence: TGTGCCAGCAGTGAACAAAGCACCTCCTACGAGCAGTACTTC. It is translated as CASSEQSTSYEQYF. Supplemented by reference TRBV2 and TRBJ2-7, the full variable domain reads EPEVTQTPSHQVTQMGQEVILRCVPISNHLYFYWYRQILGQKVEFLVSFYNNEISEKSEIFDDQFSVERPDGSNFTLKIRSTKLEDSAMYFCASSEQSTSYEQYFGPGTRLTVT.

The V call is TRBV10-1, the J call TRBJ2-2; TRBD2 aligns across 7 bases. CDR1 and CDR2 (germline): WNHNN, SYGVQD (reference sequence). This CDR3 is built from 17 residues. V shed 7 bases, J shed 5 bases, and the junction held 16 bases outside the gene matches. The CDR3 here is CASTGPFGTTRTGELFF. DNA for the CDR3: TGCGCCAGCACTGGGCCGTTCGGGACTACAAGGACCGGGGAGCTGTTTTTT.

V and J are TRBV6-5 and TRBJ1-2, with D uncertain. Trimming took 3 bases from V and 0 from J, leaving 8 bases between them. Germline V CDR1 and CDR2: MNHEY, SVGAGI. This CDR3 contains 14 residues. As DNA, the CDR3 is TGTGCCAGCAGTTATGGTCAGGCTAACTATGGCTACACCTTC. Translated, it gives CASSYGQANYGYTF.

This rearrangement joins TRBV7-6 to TRBJ2-1; no reliable D call. Germline CDR1 SGHVS, CDR2 FNYEAQ. The V end was cut by 5 bases, the J end by 2 bases, with 13 bases between. The CDR3 contains 15 residues. The CDR3 nucleotides read TGTGCCAGCAGCCACCACTACGACCCCTACAATGAGCAGTTCTTC. Translated, it gives CASSHHYDPYNEQFF.

J is TRBJ1-2 and V is TRBV5-6, with D hard to call. The CDR3 spans 13 residues. V was pared by 0 bases and J by 7 bases, with 10 bases between. The germline V gene encodes CDR1 SGHDT and CDR2 YYEEEE. CDR3 region: CASSLVSASGYTF. CDR3 sequence (DNA): TGTGCCAGCAGCTTGGTGTCAGCGAGTGGCTACACCTTC.

The chain employs TRBV3-1 (or the pseudogene TRBV3-2) and TRBJ2-7; tentative D call: TRBD2 (6 bases). The V end lost 1 base, the J end lost 2 bases, and 18 bases lay between the germline ends. Per the germline V gene, CDR1 is LGHDT and CDR2 is YNNKEL (reference sequence). The CDR3 covers 17 residues. The CDR3: CASSQAFVGGPAYEQYF. CDR3 in DNA: TGTGCCAGCAGCCAAGCCTTCGTCGGGGGACCGGCCTACGAGCAGTACTTC.

V is TRBV12-5 and J is TRBJ1-1; 9 positions match TRBD1. Germline V gene data show CDR1 as LGHNT and CDR2 as FRNRAP. J gave up 5 bases and V 5 bases, and 9 bases lay outside the gene matches. The CDR3 runs 15 residues. CDR3 bases: TGTGCTAGTGGTCCCGGACAGGGGAGCAAGACTGAAGCTTTCTTT. Encoded protein: CASGPGQGSKTEAFF.

The chain couples TRBV27 to TRBJ2-1; D ambiguous. This CDR3 has 12 amino acids. V was trimmed by 2 bases and J by 6 bases, leaving 5 bases between them. CDR1 MNHEY and CDR2 SMNVEV come from the germline V gene (reference sequence). DNA for the CDR3: TGTGCCAGCAGTTTAACTGGCAATGAGCAGTTCTTC. Encoded protein: CASSLTGNEQFF.

The chain uses TRBV5-1 and TRBJ1-2, with D possibly being TRBD1 (5 bases). Germline-derived CDR1 and CDR2 are SGHRS and YFSETQ. Between the trimmed V and J ends, which lost 1 base and 3 bases, there was a span of 10 bases. The CDR3 spans 14 residues. This CDR3 is CASSLQGRDYGYTF. The CDR3 region has the DNA TGCGCCAGCAGCTTGCAGGGAAGGGACTATGGCTACACCTTC.

V gene TRBV5-4 combines with J gene TRBJ1-1, with TRBD1 matching over 7 bases. The J segment lost 4 bases and the V segment lost 4 bases, leaving 4 bases of the junction unmatched. CDR1 is SGHNT, CDR2 YYREEE, per germline (reference sequence). The CDR3 sequence is 13 residues long. CDR3 sequence reads: CASSQQGSTEAFF. CDR3 coding DNA: TGTGCCAGCAGCCAACAGGGGAGCACTGAAGCTTTCTTT.

The chain has TRBV11-1 and TRBJ2-5, with TRBD2 as a possible D gene (5 bases). The CDR3 contains 14 residues. Trimming left V 5 bases short and J 4 bases short, with 14 bases between. Germline-derived CDR1 and CDR2 are SGHAT and FQDESV (reference sequence). CDR3 bases: TGTGCCAGCAGCCCCGTGGAGGCGGTAGAGACCCAGTACTTC. The encoded protein is CASSPVEAVETQYF.

The chain carries TRBV18 and TRBJ1-1; D is undetermined. V lost 3 bases to trimming and J lost 1 base, with 6 bases between them. Per the germline V gene, CDR1 is KGHSH and CDR2 is LQKENI. The CDR3 consists of 13 residues. CDR3 nucleotides: TGTGCCAGCTCACCCTCAGAGAACACTGAAGCTTTCTTT. Translating gives CASSPSENTEAFF.

J is TRBJ2-7 and V is TRBV21-1; TRBD1 is taken as the D call from the table, unchecked against the DNA. TRBV21-1 is tagged as a pseudogene. The length of the CDR3 is 16 residues. The CDR3 spells CASSNEDRAYSYEQYF. CDR3 in DNA: TGTGCCAGCAGCAATGAGGACAGGGCCTACTCCTACGAGCAGTACTTC.

The chain carries TRBV7-7 and TRBJ2-7; the D gene is possibly TRBD1 (6 bases). Germline CDR1 is SSHAT and CDR2 is FNYEAQ (reference sequence). This CDR3 spans 12 amino acids. Trimming removed 6 bases from V and 6 bases from J, with 12 bases in between. This CDR3 is CASRSTGGEQYF. CDR3 nucleotides: TGTGCCAGCAGGTCGACAGGAGGCGAGCAGTACTTC.

The chain joins TRBV4-2 to TRBJ1-5, with D possibly TRBD1 on 6 matching bases. The V and J ends lost 0 bases and 7 bases respectively, with 10 bases between them. The CDR3 is made up of 14 amino acids. Germline CDR1 LGHNA, CDR2 YNFKEQ. CDR3 bases: TGTGCCAGCAGCCAAGATGGGGGGGCCCAGCCCCAGCATTTT. It translates to CASSQDGGAQPQHF.

This chain connects TRBV10-2 to TRBJ2-3, with 8 bases fitting TRBD1. V shed 4 bases, J shed 3 bases, and the junction held 6 bases outside the gene matches. This CDR3 contains 15 residues. Looked up from germline, CDR1 is WSHSY and CDR2 is SAAADI. The CDR3 region is CASSAWTGSTDTQYF. The CDR3, as DNA: TGCGCCAGCAGTGCATGGACAGGGAGTACAGATACGCAGTATTTT.

The chain joins TRBV7-2 to TRBJ2-2; 9 bases match TRBD2. Trimming at V came to 2 bases and at J to 8 bases, leaving 3 bases not matched to a gene. The CDR3 loop spans 14 amino acids. Germline V CDR1 and CDR2: SGHTA, FQGNSA. The CDR3 loop is CASSLQLAGGELFF. CDR3 sequence (DNA): TGTGCCAGCAGCTTACAGCTAGCGGGGGGGGAGCTGTTTTTT.

This sequence joins TRBV5-4 and TRBJ2-1; the match to TRBD2 covers 12 bases. The germline V gene encodes CDR1 SGHNT and CDR2 YYREEE (reference sequence). V lost 1 base and J lost 5; bases outside the gene matches: 7. The CDR3 contains 17 residues. For the CDR3, the DNA is TGTGCCAGCAGCTTGCTAGCGGGAGGGCCTTCTGACAATGAGCAGTTCTTC. Translation: CASSLLAGGPSDNEQFF.

The rearrangement joins TRBV4-1 to TRBJ1-1, with D unclear. The CDR3 totals 11 residues. The germline CDR1 and CDR2 sequences are MGHRA and YSYEKL. Trimming pared 2 bases from V and 6 bases from J, leaving 4 bases between. CDR3 coding DNA: TGCGCCAGCAGCCAATTATCTGAAGCTTTCTTT. Translating gives CASSQLSEAFF.

This chain links TRBV6-5 with TRBJ1-2; 8 nucleotides agree with TRBD1. With 4 bases clipped from V and 8 bases from J, the junction kept 12 bases outside the gene matches. The CDR3 totals 15 residues. Per germline, CDR1 MNHEY and CDR2 SVGAGI. The CDR3 DNA reads as TGTGCCAGCAGTTCCTTCGACAGGGGACAAAAAGGCTACACCTTC. It specifies CASSSFDRGQKGYTF.

This rearrangement joins TRBV11-2 to TRBJ2-7; 9 bases align to TRBD2. This CDR3 has 16 amino acids. The trim removed 5 bases at V and 6 bases at J, leaving 14 bases unmatched. CDR1 is SGHAT and CDR2 is FQNNGV in the germline V gene. The CDR3 sequence: CASSPRGSGSKSEQYF. CDR3 nucleotide sequence: TGTGCCAGCAGCCCTCGGGGTAGCGGGAGTAAAAGCGAGCAGTACTTC.

The V and J genes are TRBV9 and TRBJ2-3; D is perhaps TRBD1 (5 bases). CDR1 is SGDLS, CDR2 YYNGEE, per germline. This CDR3 region has 17 residues. Trimming took off 2 bases at V and 0 bases at J, with 16 bases between the two ends. This CDR3 is CASSVGPQGSSTDTQYF. In DNA form, the CDR3 reads TGTGCCAGCAGCGTCGGACCCCAGGGCTCTAGCACAGATACGCAGTATTTT.

CDR3 in DNA: TGCGCCAGCAGCCTGGACAGGGTTCTGCCTGAAGCTTTCTTT. Encoded protein: CASSLDRVLPEAFF. The genes are TRBV5-1 and TRBJ1-1, with 8 bases aligning to TRBD1. Germline-derived CDR1 and CDR2 are SGHRS and YFSETQ. The CDR3 consists of 14 residues. J was trimmed by 6 bases and V by 4 bases; bases with no gene match: 8.

The chain has TRBV4-2 and TRBJ2-3; TRBD2 aligns across 8 bases. V gave up 0 bases and J gave up 3 bases; unmatched junction bases: 11. Germline CDR1 and CDR2: LGHNA and YNFKEQ. The CDR3 consists of 18 residues. The CDR3 DNA is TGTGCCAGCAGCCAAGAAGGTGTCGGACTAGCAGCAACAGATACGCAGTATTTT. This gives the protein CASSQEGVGLAATDTQYF.

The J gene is TRBJ1-3, the V gene TRBV6-4, with a weak D call TRBD1 (5 bases). This CDR3 region has 15 residues. Germline values: CDR1 MRHNA, CDR2 SNTAGT. Trimming shortened V by 5 bases and J by 2 bases, and 13 bases separated the two germline ends. The CDR3 reads CASSRTPGPGNTIYF. CDR3 nucleotide sequence: TGTGCCAGCAGTAGAACCCCAGGGCCTGGAAACACCATATATTTT.

This sequence joins TRBV11-3 and TRBJ2-1; 7 bases are a match to TRBD2. The CDR3 has 15 amino acids. Germline values: CDR1 SGHNT, CDR2 YENEEA. Trimming removed 1 base from V and 4 bases from J; junction bases left unmatched: 4. The CDR3 is CASSLGGGGYNEQFF. For the CDR3, the DNA is TGTGCCAGCAGCTTAGGCGGGGGAGGGTACAATGAGCAGTTCTTC.

This chain links TRBV21-1 with TRBJ2-3; the table calls TRBD2, which could not be checked here. TRBV21-1 is shown as a pseudogene. This CDR3 has 17 residues. The CDR3 DNA follows: TGTGCCAGCAGTCCCGGGACTAGCGGGATAGGGGCAGATACGCAGTATTTT. Encoded protein: CASSPGTSGIGADTQYF.

V and J are TRBV9 and TRBJ2-2; TRBD2 agrees at 7 bases. Germline values: CDR1 SGDLS, CDR2 YYNGEE. V shed 7 bases and J 0 bases; nucleotides not matched to a gene: 9. There are 16 residues in the CDR3. The CDR3 loop is CASCPRSGTNTGELFF. Written as DNA, the CDR3 is TGTGCCAGCTGCCCGCGCAGCGGGACGAACACCGGGGAGCTGTTTTTT.